Given below is one T cell receptor (beta chain) in context. Antigen: not known. This specimen belongs to a study of brain T cells in children with intractable seizures. Study results and caveats: Viral specificity was inferred only from CDR3 similarity; HCMV serostatus was unknown. Pre-surgery blood may have been undersampled, hiding some clones.

Profiled with immunoSEQ multiplex PCR; TCRdb holds only in-frame clones, not every one. The data contain about 350,000 clones, nearly 95% of them seen just once; the ten biggest clones take up 5.7%. As to time point: blood from clinic visit 5 months post-surgery; TSC patient then seizure free. Sequencing was limited to surgery cases with top T cell transcript signatures in brain tissue. The CDR3 loop spans 14 amino acids. CDR1 and CDR2 (germline): MNHEY, SVGAGI. V was cut by 2 bases and J by 0 bases, with 7 bases left in between. The chain combines TRBV6-5 with TRBJ1-2, with D maybe TRBD1 (5 bases). This clonotype originated in a boy under two years old with tuberous sclerosis and intractable seizures. The material sequenced was peripheral blood, taken approximately 5 months after surgery. CDR3 residues: CASSYRQTNYGYTF. Written as DNA, the CDR3 is TGTGCCAGCAGTTACCGACAGACTAACTATGGCTACACCTTC.